This T cell receptor (beta chain) was identified in a study of T-cell reconstitution after alpha-beta-depleted transplantation in children. The CDR3 consists of 14 residues. The V end lost 1 base, the J end lost 1 base, and 10 bases lay between the germline ends. CDR1 DFQATT and CDR2 SNEGSKA come from the germline V gene (reference sequence). Researchers prepared the TCRbeta library using unique molecular identifiers, the study reports. TCRdb redid the calling of the PCR reads with MiXCR, one entry per CDR3 protein. The repertoire holds about 640,000 distinct CDR3 sequences, with approximately 16% as singletons.

This sample comprised PBMCs from the stem cell graft donor, obtained from the stem cell graft. This receptor was obtained from a human donor who donated a stem cell graft to a child with acute myeloid leukemia. V and J are TRBV20-1 and TRBJ1-1; D is ambiguous. Written as DNA, the CDR3 is TGCAGTGCTAGAGTCCCGATAGGGAACACTGAAGCTTTCTTT. This gives the protein CSARVPIGNTEAFF.